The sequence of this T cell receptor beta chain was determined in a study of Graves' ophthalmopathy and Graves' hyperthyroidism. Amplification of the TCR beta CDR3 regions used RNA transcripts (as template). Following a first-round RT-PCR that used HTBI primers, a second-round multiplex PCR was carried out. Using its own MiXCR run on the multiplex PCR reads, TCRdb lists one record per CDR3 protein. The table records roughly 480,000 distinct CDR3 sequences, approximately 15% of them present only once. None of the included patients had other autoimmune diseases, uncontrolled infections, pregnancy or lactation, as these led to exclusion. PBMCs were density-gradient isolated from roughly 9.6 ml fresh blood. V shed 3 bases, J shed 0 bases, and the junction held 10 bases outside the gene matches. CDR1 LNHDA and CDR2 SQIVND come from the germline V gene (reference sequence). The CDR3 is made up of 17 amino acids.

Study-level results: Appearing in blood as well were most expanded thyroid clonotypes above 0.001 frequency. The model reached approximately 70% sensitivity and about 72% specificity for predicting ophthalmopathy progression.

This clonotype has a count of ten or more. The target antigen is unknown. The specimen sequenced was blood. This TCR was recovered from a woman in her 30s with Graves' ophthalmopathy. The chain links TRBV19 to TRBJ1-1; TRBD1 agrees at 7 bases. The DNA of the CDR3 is TGTGCCAGTAGTATCCCGGGGGGCGGGACAGTGAACACTGAAGCTTTCTTT. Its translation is CASSIPGGGTVNTEAFF.